Described below is a single TCR beta chain sequence and its context. The ends were cut back, 3 bases at V and 4 bases at J, with 13 bases in the middle. Germline CDR1 MDHEN, CDR2 SYDVKM. The CDR3 is made up of 15 amino acids. Sequencing used immunoSEQ multiplex PCR; TCRdb keeps in-frame clones, though not all of them. The sample yields 85,000 to 100,000 clones, around 95% seen once. This specimen comes from a study of technical replicates of blood from four donors. The specimen was T cells isolated from PBMCs. The chain is built from TRBV28 and TRBJ2-1; tentatively, D is TRBD2 (6 bases). This TCR came from a human donor in good health. CDR3 in amino acids: CASSFGRDLYNEQFF. In nucleotides, the CDR3 is TGTGCCAGCAGTTTCGGGCGGGATCTATACAATGAGCAGTTCTTC.